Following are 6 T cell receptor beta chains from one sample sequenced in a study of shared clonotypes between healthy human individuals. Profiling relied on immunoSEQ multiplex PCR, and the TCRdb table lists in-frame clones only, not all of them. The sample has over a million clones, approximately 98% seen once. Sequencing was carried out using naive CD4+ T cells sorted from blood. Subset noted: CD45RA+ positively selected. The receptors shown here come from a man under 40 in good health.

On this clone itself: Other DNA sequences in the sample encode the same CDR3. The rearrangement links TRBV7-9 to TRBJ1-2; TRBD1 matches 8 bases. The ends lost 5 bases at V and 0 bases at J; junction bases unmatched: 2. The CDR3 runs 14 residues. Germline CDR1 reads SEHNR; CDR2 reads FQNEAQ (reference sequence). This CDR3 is CASSPGQANYGYTF. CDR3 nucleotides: TGTGCCAGCAGCCCGGGACAGGCTAACTATGGCTACACCTTC.

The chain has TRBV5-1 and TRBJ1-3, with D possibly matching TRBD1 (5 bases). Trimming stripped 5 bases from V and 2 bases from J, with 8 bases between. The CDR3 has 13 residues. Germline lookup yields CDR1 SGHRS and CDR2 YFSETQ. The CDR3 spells CASSEGTGNTIYF. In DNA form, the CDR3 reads TGCGCCAGCAGTGAGGGGACTGGAAACACCATATATTTT. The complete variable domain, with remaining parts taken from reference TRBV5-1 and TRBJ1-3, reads KAGVTQTPRYLIKTRGQQVTLSCSPISGHRSVSWYQQTPGQGLQFLFEYFSETQRNKGNFPGRFSGRQFSNSRSEMNVSTLELGDSALYLCASSEGTGNTIYFGEGSWLTVV.

This chain's CDR3 is CASSRSPGRVGKAGELFF. The CDR3 DNA reads TGTGCCAGCAGCCGTAGTCCGGGGCGCGTTGGTAAAGCCGGGGAGCTGTTTTTT. The J gene is TRBJ2-2, the V gene TRBV5-4; D may correspond to TRBD1 or TRBD2 (5 bases each). This CDR3 contains 18 residues. Trimming left V 4 bases short and J 6 bases short, with 25 bases between. Germline loops: CDR1 SGHNT, CDR2 YYREEE (reference sequence).

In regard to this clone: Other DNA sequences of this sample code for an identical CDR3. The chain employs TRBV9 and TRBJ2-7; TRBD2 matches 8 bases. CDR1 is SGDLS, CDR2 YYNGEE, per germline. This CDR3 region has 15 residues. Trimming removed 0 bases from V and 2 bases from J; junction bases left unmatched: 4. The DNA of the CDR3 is TGTGCCAGCAGCGTAGGAGGTAGCGGGACCTACGAGCAGTACTTC. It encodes CASSVGGSGTYEQYF.

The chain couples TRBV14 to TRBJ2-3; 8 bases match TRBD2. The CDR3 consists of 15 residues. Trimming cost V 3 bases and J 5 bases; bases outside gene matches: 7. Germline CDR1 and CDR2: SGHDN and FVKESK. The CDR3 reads CASSHRTSREDTQYF. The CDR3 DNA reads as TGTGCCAGCAGCCACCGGACTAGCAGGGAAGATACGCAGTATTTT.

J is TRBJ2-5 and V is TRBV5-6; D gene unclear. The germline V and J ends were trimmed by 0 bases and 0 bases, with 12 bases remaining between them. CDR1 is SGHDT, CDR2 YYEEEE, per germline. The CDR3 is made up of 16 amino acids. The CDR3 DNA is TGTGCCAGCAGCTTGGCCGGCAGAATCAACCAAGAGACCCAGTACTTC. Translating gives CASSLAGRINQETQYF.